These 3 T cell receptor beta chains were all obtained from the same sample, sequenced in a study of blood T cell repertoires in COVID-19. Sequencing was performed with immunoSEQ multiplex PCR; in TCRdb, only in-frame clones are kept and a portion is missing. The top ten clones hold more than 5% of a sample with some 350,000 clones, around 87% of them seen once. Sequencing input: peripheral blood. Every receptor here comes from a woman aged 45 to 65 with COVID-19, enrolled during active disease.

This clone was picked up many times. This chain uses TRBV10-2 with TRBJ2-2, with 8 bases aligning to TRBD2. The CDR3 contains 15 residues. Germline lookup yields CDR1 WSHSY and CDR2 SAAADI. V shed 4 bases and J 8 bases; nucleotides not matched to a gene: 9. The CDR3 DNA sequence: TGCGCCAGCAGTGGGACTAGCCGAAATTCTGGGGAGCTGTTTTTT. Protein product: CASSGTSRNSGELFF.

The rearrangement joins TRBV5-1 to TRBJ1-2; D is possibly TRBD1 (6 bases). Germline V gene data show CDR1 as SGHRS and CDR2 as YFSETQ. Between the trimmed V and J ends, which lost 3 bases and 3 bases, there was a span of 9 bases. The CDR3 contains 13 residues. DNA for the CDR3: TGCGCCAGCAGCTCGACAGGATACTATGGCTACACCTTC. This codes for CASSSTGYYGYTF.

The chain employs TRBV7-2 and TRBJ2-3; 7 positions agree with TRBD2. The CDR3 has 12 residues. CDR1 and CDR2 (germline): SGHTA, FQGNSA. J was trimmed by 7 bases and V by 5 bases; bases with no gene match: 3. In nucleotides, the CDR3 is TGTGCCAGCAGCATCGGGGGGTATACGCAGTATTTT. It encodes CASSIGGYTQYF.